This TCR beta chain was recovered during a study of early T cells in non-severe SARS-CoV-2 infection. TCRdb recomputed calls from the 5' RACE reads with MiXCR, one row per CDR3 protein. Of tens of thousands of distinct CDR3 sequences listed, 4.5% to 5.5% were seen once; the top ten hold 2.6%. Input material: whole blood. This TCR came from an adult who was a healthcare worker with PCR-confirmed SARS-CoV-2 infection or an uninfected control (not recorded which).

In DNA form, the CDR3 reads TGTGCCAGCAGTTCTAGTGGAAAAGCCAAAAACATTCAGTACTTC. Residues: CASSSSGKAKNIQYF. The rearrangement uses TRBV12-3 or TRBV12-4 and TRBJ2-4; D gene unclear. V shed 4 bases and J shed 0 bases, with 10 bases lying between them. The CDR3 is made up of 15 amino acids.